This paragraph reports one T cell receptor (beta chain). This sample is part of a study of shared clonotypes between healthy human individuals. Libraries were prepared by immunoSEQ multiplex PCR; TCRdb keeps only in-frame clonotypes and omits some of them. The sample lists over a million clones, approximately 78% occurring once. Germline trimming cut 4 bases from V and 6 bases from J; bases unmatched to any gene: 9. The CDR3 is made up of 14 amino acids. Germline V lookup: CDR1 MDHEN, CDR2 SYDVKM. This chain joins TRBV28 and TRBJ2-7; the match to TRBD2 covers 7 bases. Sample: memory CD4+ T cells from PBMCs. Subset specified: CD45RA-negative fraction. The sequence was obtained from a man aged 18 to 30 in good health. Some clones in this sample may be carry-over from other donors' samples. In DNA, the CDR3 is TGTGCCAGCAGTTCCCCAGCGGGATCGAGCGAGCAGTACTTC. This translates into CASSSPAGSSEQYF.